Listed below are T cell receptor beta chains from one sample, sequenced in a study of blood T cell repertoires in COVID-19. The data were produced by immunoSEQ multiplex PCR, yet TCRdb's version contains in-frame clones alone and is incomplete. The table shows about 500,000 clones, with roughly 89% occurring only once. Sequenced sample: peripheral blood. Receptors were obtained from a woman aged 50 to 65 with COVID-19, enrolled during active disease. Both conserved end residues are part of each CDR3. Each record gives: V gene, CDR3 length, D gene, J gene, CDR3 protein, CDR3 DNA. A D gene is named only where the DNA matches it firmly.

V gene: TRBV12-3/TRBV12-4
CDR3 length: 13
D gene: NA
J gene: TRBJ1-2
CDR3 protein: CASTRNRENGYTF
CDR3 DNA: TGTGCCAGCACTCGAAACAGGGAGAATGGCTACACCTTC

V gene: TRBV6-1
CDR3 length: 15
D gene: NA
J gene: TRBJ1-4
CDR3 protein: CASSEPPGGQEKLFF
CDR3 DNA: TGTGCCAGCAGTGAACCCCCGGGGGGCCAAGAAAAACTGTTTTTT

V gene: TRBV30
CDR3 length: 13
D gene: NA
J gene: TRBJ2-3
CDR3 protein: CAWSTGGSDTQYF
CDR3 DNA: TGTGCCTGGAGTACTGGGGGCTCAGATACGCAGTATTTT

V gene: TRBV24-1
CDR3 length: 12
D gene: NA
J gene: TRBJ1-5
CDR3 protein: CATSQGLQPQHF
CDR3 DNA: TGTGCCACTTCTCAGGGACTTCAGCCCCAGCATTTT

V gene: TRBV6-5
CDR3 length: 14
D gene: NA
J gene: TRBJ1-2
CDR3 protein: CASSLTATEGGYTF
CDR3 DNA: TGTGCCAGCAGTTTGACAGCTACGGAGGGTGGCTACACCTTC

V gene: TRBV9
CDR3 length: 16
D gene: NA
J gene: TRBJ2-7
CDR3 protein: CASSPLRTAVGNEQYF
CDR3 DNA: TGTGCCAGCAGCCCGTTACGGACAGCTGTCGGGAACGAGCAGTACTTC

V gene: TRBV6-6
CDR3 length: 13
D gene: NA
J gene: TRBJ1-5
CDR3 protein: CASALGSDQPQHF
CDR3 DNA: TGTGCCTCCGCCCTGGGCTCGGATCAGCCCCAGCATTTT

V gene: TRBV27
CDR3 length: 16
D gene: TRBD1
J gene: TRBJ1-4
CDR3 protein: CASSRTGGPANEKLFF
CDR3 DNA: TGTGCCAGCAGTCGAACAGGGGGCCCCGCTAATGAAAAACTGTTTTTT

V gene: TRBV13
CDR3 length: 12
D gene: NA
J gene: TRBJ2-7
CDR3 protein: CASSFRSYEQYF
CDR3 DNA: TGTGCCAGCAGCTTCCGGTCCTACGAGCAGTACTTC

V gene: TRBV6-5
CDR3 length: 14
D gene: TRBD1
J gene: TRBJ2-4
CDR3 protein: CASWDRLAKNIQYF
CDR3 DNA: TGTGCCAGTTGGGACAGACTAGCCAAAAACATTCAGTACTTC

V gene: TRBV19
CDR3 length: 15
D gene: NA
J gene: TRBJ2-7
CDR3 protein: CASSISSRVGYEQYF
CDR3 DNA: TGTGCCAGTAGTATCTCAAGCAGGGTAGGCTACGAGCAGTACTTC

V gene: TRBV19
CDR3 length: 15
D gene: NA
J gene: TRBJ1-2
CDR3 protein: CASSSPSRANYGYTF
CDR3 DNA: TGTGCCAGTAGCTCCCCCTCGAGAGCTAACTATGGCTACACCTTC

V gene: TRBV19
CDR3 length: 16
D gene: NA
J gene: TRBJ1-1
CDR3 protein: CASSRRGGNPNTEAFF
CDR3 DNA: TGTGCCAGTAGTCGCCGTGGGGGGAACCCGAACACTGAAGCTTTCTTT

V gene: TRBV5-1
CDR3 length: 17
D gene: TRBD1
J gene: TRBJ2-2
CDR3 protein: CASSLGQGARDTGELFF
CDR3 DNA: TGCGCCAGCAGCTTGGGACAGGGGGCAAGGGACACCGGGGAGCTGTTTTTT

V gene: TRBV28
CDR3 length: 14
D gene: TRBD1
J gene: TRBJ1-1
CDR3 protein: CASKGAGLNTEAFF
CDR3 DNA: TGTGCCAGCAAGGGGGCAGGGCTGAACACTGAAGCTTTCTTT

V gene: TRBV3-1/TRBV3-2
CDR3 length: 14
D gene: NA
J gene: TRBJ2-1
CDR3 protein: CASSQEYGGRVQFF
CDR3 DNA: TGTGCCAGCAGCCAAGAATATGGAGGACGGGTGCAGTTCTTC

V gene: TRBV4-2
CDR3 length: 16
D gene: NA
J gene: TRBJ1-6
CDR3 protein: CASSQVEGRGNSPLHF
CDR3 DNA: TGTGCCAGCAGCCAAGTAGAAGGCAGGGGTAATTCACCCCTCCACTTT

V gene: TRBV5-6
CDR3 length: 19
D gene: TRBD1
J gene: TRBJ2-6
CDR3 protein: CASLNSGQGGSSGANVLTF
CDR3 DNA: TGTGCCAGCCTTAATTCGGGACAGGGGGGATCGTCCGGGGCCAACGTCCTGACTTTC

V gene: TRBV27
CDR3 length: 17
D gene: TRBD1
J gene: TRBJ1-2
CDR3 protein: CASSKTQTGLVGDGYTF
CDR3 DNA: TGTGCCAGCAGTAAGACCCAGACAGGGCTAGTTGGAGATGGCTACACCTTC

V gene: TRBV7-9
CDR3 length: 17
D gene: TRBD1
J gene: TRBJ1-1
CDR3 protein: CASSLARVDRVNTEAFF
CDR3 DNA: TGTGCCAGCAGCTTAGCGCGAGTCGACAGGGTGAACACTGAAGCTTTCTTT